The rows below give T cell receptor beta chains drawn from one sample of a study of T-cell reconstitution after alpha-beta-depleted transplantation in children. TCRdb passed the PCR reads through MiXCR, listing each CDR3 protein once. The repertoire consists of about 610,000 distinct CDR3 sequences, with 10% to 13% occurring once and the leading ten covering about 4%. This specimen consisted of PBMCs from the stem cell graft donor, obtained from the stem cell graft. All receptors derive from a human donor who donated a stem cell graft to a child with acute myeloid leukemia. Each CDR3 is given with its conserved first and last residue. Fields, in order: V gene, J gene, clone size, D gene, CDR3 DNA, CDR3 protein. D genes are given only for firm matches. Clone size is stated in some rows and not others, as once, few, many or a class when expanded.

>TRBV20-1|TRBJ1-1|-|-
TGCAGTGCTAGAGTGGCCGCCCTGGGTGAAGCTTTCTTT
CSARVAALGEAFF
>TRBV25-1|TRBJ2-7|many|-
TGTGCCAGCAGTGAATTAGGCCAACAGTACTTC
CASSELGQQYF
>TRBV7-2|TRBJ2-7|many|-
TGTGCCAGCAGCCCCCGCTACGAGCAGTACTTC
CASSPRYEQYF
>TRBV12-3/TRBV12-4|TRBJ2-1|many|TRBD2
TGTGCCAGCAGTATCTCCGGGACTAGCCACCGCAATGAGCAGTTCTTC
CASSISGTSHRNEQFF
>TRBV20-1|TRBJ2-3|many|TRBD2
TGCAGTGCCCCGACTAGCGGGAGGGGGTCAGATACGCAGTATTTT
CSAPTSGRGSDTQYF
>TRBV28|TRBJ2-1|few|-
TGTGCCAGCAGCCCCCCTGGATCTGAGCAGTTCTTC
CASSPPGSEQFF
>TRBV6-5|TRBJ2-3|many|-
TGTGCCAGCAGAGGCCCTGGGGGAAATACGCAGTATTTT
CASRGPGGNTQYF
>TRBV10-3|TRBJ2-2|-|-
TGTGCCATCGGACGACAGGCCACCGGGGAGCTGTTTTTT
CAIGRQATGELFF
>TRBV29-1|TRBJ2-5|-|-
TGCAGCGTTGCCCTAGGTACGGCAGGGAGTGCGACCCAGTACTTC
CSVALGTAGSATQYF
>TRBV5-6|TRBJ2-1|many|-
TGTGCCAGCAGTCATAGCGGTCGTTACAATGAGCAGTTCTTC
CASSHSGRYNEQFF
>TRBV20-1|TRBJ1-1|once|-
TGCAGTGCTACCCCAGGTCCGGGGGCGACAAAGAACACTGAAGCTTTCTTT
CSATPGPGATKNTEAFF
>TRBV12-3/TRBV12-4|TRBJ2-3|many|-
TGTGCCAGCAGGACAGAACCCGCTGATACGCAGTATTTT
CASRTEPADTQYF
>TRBV20-1|TRBJ2-3|many|-
TGCAGTGCTAGACGCCTGACCCGGGATACGCAGTATTTT
CSARRLTRDTQYF
>TRBV29-1|TRBJ2-3|-|-
TGCAGCGTCTCTCAGGGGTCGGATACGCAGTATTTT
CSVSQGSDTQYF
>TRBV28|TRBJ2-2|many|-
TGTGCCAGCACCCCCGGGGAGTTCGAAACCGGGGAGCTGTTTTTT
CASTPGEFETGELFF
>TRBV5-1|TRBJ1-1|many|TRBD1
TGCGCCAGCAGCCCCGGACAGGGACCGAACACTGAAGCTTTCTTT
CASSPGQGPNTEAFF
>TRBV20-1|TRBJ2-7|-|TRBD1
TGCAGTGCTCCGGGACAGGGGGTTTACGAGCAGTACTTC
CSAPGQGVYEQYF
>TRBV7-8|TRBJ2-1|few|-
TGTGCCAGCAGCCACGGGGTTAGTTACAATGAGCAGTTCTTC
CASSHGVSYNEQFF
>TRBV13|TRBJ2-3|-|-
TGTGCCAGCAGCTTCGATGGGAGAAGCACAGATACGCAGTATTTT
CASSFDGRSTDTQYF
>TRBV2|TRBJ2-5|-|-
TGTGCCAGCAGTGAATGGTTGGAGACCCAGTACTTC
CASSEWLETQYF
>TRBV5-1|TRBJ2-1|few|-
TGCGCCAGCAGCTTGACGGATGGCGGGGCTGCCTCCTACAATGAGCAGTTCTTC
CASSLTDGGAASYNEQFF
>TRBV7-2|TRBJ2-1|many|-
TGTGCCAGCAGCCGTAGGGACACGAGGGGCAATGAGCAGTTCTTC
CASSRRDTRGNEQFF
>TRBV30|TRBJ1-1|few|-
TGTGCCTTTCGACGGACCATGAACACTGAAGCTTTCTTT
CAFRRTMNTEAFF
>TRBV28|TRBJ2-7|-|TRBD2
TGTGCCAGCAGTTCGGCCCCAGCGGGAGGGGCCCACGAGCAGTACTTC
CASSSAPAGGAHEQYF
>TRBV20-1|TRBJ1-1|many|-
TGCAGTGCTAGCCTAGATGGGAACACTGAAGCTTTCTTT
CSASLDGNTEAFF
>TRBV4-3|TRBJ2-7|many|-
TGCGCCAGCAGCCCGGGACTCCTACTGGGGGAGCAGTACTTC
CASSPGLLLGEQYF
>TRBV11-2|TRBJ2-3|few|-
TGTGCCAGCCGCCAGTTTAGGGGGTTCGGAGATACGCAGTATTTT
CASRQFRGFGDTQYF
>TRBV7-2|TRBJ2-1|-|-
TGTGCCAGCAGCTTAATGGAGAGGAATGAGCAGTTCTTC
CASSLMERNEQFF
>TRBV30|TRBJ2-5|few|TRBD2
TGTGCCTGGAGAGGACTAGCTTCGGCCCAGTACTTC
CAWRGLASAQYF
>TRBV5-1|TRBJ2-7|many|-
TGCGCCAGCAGCTTGACCCTAGGGTCCTACGAGCAGTACTTC
CASSLTLGSYEQYF
>TRBV5-1|TRBJ2-7|-|-
TGCGCCAGCAGCCATACGGACCTCTACGAGCAGTACTTC
CASSHTDLYEQYF
>TRBV7-2|TRBJ2-1|few|-
TGTGCCAGCAGCCAAGGGCGGGGTTACAATGAGCAGTTCTTC
CASSQGRGYNEQFF
>TRBV14|TRBJ2-5|-|-
TGTGCCAGCAGCCAAGGCCGAGGGGGACAAGAGACCCAGTACTTC
CASSQGRGGQETQYF
>TRBV2|TRBJ2-1|few|TRBD1
TGTGCCAGCAGTGAATTCGGACAGGGAGGCGATGAGCAGTTCTTC
CASSEFGQGGDEQFF
>TRBV19|TRBJ2-3|-|TRBD2
TGTGCCACCACGGAGTGGGCTAGCGGGAGGGATGATACGCAGTATTTT
CATTEWASGRDDTQYF
>TRBV7-2|TRBJ2-1|-|TRBD2
TGTGCCAGCAGCTCCTGGACTAGCGGGAGGATGATTGAGCAGTTCTTC
CASSSWTSGRMIEQFF
>TRBV7-2|TRBJ2-1|-|-
TGTGCCAGCAGCTTAATCGGGGCGGCCCACAATGAGCAGTTCTTC
CASSLIGAAHNEQFF
>TRBV20-1|TRBJ1-5|-|-
TGCAGTGCTAGGGGAAACGGGGGCAATCAGCCCCAGCATTTT
CSARGNGGNQPQHF
>TRBV29-1|TRBJ2-3|many|-
TGCAGCGTCAATACCCCAGGGTCCACAGATACGCAGTATTTT
CSVNTPGSTDTQYF
>TRBV12-3/TRBV12-4|TRBJ1-1|-|TRBD1
TGTGCCAGCAGTAGGGGACAGGGGGTCTCTGAAGCTTTCTTT
CASSRGQGVSEAFF
>TRBV20-1|TRBJ2-1|many|-
TGCAGTGCCGCCCCGGAAACTGAGCAGTTCTTC
CSAAPETEQFF
>TRBV7-9|TRBJ1-1|few|-
TGTGCCAGCAGCTTAGAAGGAGGAGCTTTCTTT
CASSLEGGAFF
>TRBV6-5|TRBJ2-7|many|TRBD1
TGTGCCAGCAGTTACCTGACAGGGTCCTACGAGCAGTACTTC
CASSYLTGSYEQYF
>TRBV30|TRBJ2-1|many|-
TGTGCCTGGAGTTGGCTGGAGTTGGGTGAGCAGTTCTTC
CAWSWLELGEQFF
>TRBV7-3|TRBJ2-3|once|TRBD1
TGTGCCAGCAGCTTATTTACAGGGGTTGAGGCAGATACGCAGTATTTT
CASSLFTGVEADTQYF
>TRBV11-1|TRBJ1-1|-|-
TGTGCCAGCAGCTTAGTTCCAGGGATCAACACTGAAGCTTTCTTT
CASSLVPGINTEAFF
>TRBV7-2|TRBJ2-1|few|-
TGTGCCAGCAGCTTCAGGGGAGCGGGCACCTCCTACAATGAGCAGTTCTTC
CASSFRGAGTSYNEQFF
>TRBV7-6|TRBJ1-6|many|-
TGTGCCAGCAGCCTTAGGGGGGACTCGAATTCACCCCTCCACTTT
CASSLRGDSNSPLHF
>TRBV29-1|TRBJ1-1|many|-
TGCAGCGTTGTTCGGGGGCTGGTCACTGAAGCTTTCTTT
CSVVRGLVTEAFF
>TRBV4-3|TRBJ2-5|many|TRBD2
TGCGCCAGCAGCGATGGACTAGCGGAAGAGACCCAGTACTTC
CASSDGLAEETQYF
>TRBV6-2/TRBV6-3|TRBJ2-7|many|-
TGTGCCAGCACGGATATGGGGGTAGGCTACGAGCAGTACTTC
CASTDMGVGYEQYF